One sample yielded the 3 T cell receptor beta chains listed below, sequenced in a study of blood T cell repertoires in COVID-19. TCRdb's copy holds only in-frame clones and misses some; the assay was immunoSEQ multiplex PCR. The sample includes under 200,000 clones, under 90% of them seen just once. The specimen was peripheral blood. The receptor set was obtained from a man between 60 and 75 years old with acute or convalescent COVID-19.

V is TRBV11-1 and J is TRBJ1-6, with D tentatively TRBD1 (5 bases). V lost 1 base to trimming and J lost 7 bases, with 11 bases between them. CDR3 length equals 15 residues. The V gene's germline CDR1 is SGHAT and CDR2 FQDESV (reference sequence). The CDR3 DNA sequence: TGTGCCAGCAGCTTAGATTCGGCAGGGAATTCACCCCTCCACTTT. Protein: CASSLDSAGNSPLHF.

CDR3 region: CAGEGQGLYQPQHF. CDR3 DNA: TGTGCCGGGGAAGGACAGGGTCTCTATCAGCCCCAGCATTTT. The chain links TRBV6-4 to TRBJ1-5, with 8 bases aligning to TRBD1. The CDR3 is made up of 14 amino acids. Germline V lookup: CDR1 MRHNA, CDR2 SNTAGT. The V gene end was trimmed by 11 bases and the J gene end by 5 bases; junction bases not matched to a gene: 11.

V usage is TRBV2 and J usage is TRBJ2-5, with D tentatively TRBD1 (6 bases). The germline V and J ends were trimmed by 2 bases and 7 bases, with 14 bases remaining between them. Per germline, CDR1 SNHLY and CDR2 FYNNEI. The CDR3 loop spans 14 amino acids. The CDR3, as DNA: TGTGCCAGCAGTGAACGGGACAAAACGGGGACCCAGTACTTC. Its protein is CASSERDKTGTQYF.